This T cell receptor beta chain was identified in a study of cytomegalovirus exposure and HLA in healthy donors. General study points: Reportedly, cytomegalovirus status was diagnosed with high sensitivity and specificity. The later analysis indicated that the majority of CMV-associated TCR beta chains appeared HLA-restricted. Among TCR beta chains, those listed as cytomegalovirus-associated numbered about 160. The majority of TCR sequences were rare, yet some public TCRs appeared in many donors.

This CDR3 contains 15 residues. Deletions cut 5 bases from V and 1 base from J, with 14 bases between. The germline V gene encodes CDR1 LNHDA and CDR2 SQIVND (reference sequence). Comments on this clone: Its target is not known.

60 Vbeta and 13 Jbeta primers were used in PCR. Libraries were prepared by immunoSEQ multiplex PCR; TCRdb keeps only in-frame clonotypes and omits some of them. The repertoire holds 95,000 to 150,000 clones, with about four fifths as singletons. The chain recombines TRBV19 with TRBJ2-5; D is uncertain. The receptor was derived from a female donor in good health and CMV-seropositive. Material for sequencing was PBMCs. CDR3 region: CASSWQRQAQETQYF. CDR3 in DNA: TGTGCCAGTAGTTGGCAGAGGCAAGCCCAAGAGACCCAGTACTTC.